What follows is one T cell receptor beta chain and its context. Its antigen remains undetermined. Nothing much larger sits one base from this clone, and base qualities are not available. Ophthalmopathy patients had moderately to severely active disease, with a Clinical Activity Score of 3 or more, a NOSPECS grade of 4 or more, and a disease duration of less than 3 months. Exclusion was applied to patients with uncontrolled infections, other autoimmune diseases, pregnancy or lactation. Diagnoses relied on clinical symptoms, serum thyroxine and TRAb, thyroid ultrasound and orbital computed tomography. PBMCs were isolated from around 10 ml of fresh peripheral blood by Ficoll-Paque density gradient centrifugation. Total RNA was extracted with Trizol reagent, and quality was checked on an Agilent 2100 Bioanalyzer. These data originate in a study of T cells in Graves' hyperthyroidism and ophthalmopathy (dated by TCRdb to the late 2010s). For the study in its entirety: Peripheral blood samples were taken at the time of initial diagnosis, prior to any treatment. In addition, the study compared T-cell repertoires in thyroid tissue and in blood from several Graves' hyperthyroidism patients. Whether ophthalmopathy could be predicted prospectively was tested in an independent validation cohort made up of 18 to 20 hyperthyroidism patients plus 17 patients who later progressed to ophthalmopathy. For training and testing, the 95 to 100 patients in the discovery cohort were randomly divided in a 7:3 ratio. After blood sampling, hyperthyroidism patients were treated with methimazole at a starting dose of 30 mg daily, and ophthalmopathy patients were treated with high-dose intravenous methylprednisolone. TCR Vbeta CDR3 sequencing of some 140 peripheral blood samples (approximately 44 ophthalmopathy, 75 hyperthyroidism and around 17 progressor patients) is reported in the paper. TCR V-J signatures able to tell the groups apart were searched for in a discovery cohort of some 100 patients, of whom more than 40 had Graves' ophthalmopathy and roughly 57 had stable Graves' hyperthyroidism.

CDR1 and CDR2, looked up from the germline V gene, are SGHVS and FQNEAQ. At the junction V is shortened by 5 bases and J by 0 bases, with 26 bases in between. The CDR3 has 20 amino acids, counting the end cysteine and phenylalanine. The sequence is cut down to CDR3 DNA, 60 bases in frame from base 1. The TCR beta CDR3 regions were amplified from the RNA transcripts. The TCR CDR3 was subjected to a first round of RT-PCR using the HTBI primer set and the Qiagen OneStep RT-PCR kit. Libraries were constructed in a second round of multiplex PCR, after which size selection and purification were performed. The libraries were sequenced on an Illumina HiSeq2000 using paired-end 100 bp reads. On the study's bioinformatics: SOAPnuke was used to process the raw data, with reads discarded if the reads contained adapters or uncalled bases, had a mean Phred below 15, or lacked an exact constant-primer or identifier match. COPE v1.2.5 was used to merge high-quality paired reads, and clonotypes were defined as unique nucleotide sequences. MiTCR v1.1 was used to align the clonotypes against IMGT TRBV, TRBD and TRBJ reference segments. Analysis was restricted to V-J combinations with a frequency above 0.0001, which covered 98% to 99.2% of repertoires. A TCS score was defined as the ratio of F50 (clonal expansion) to E x V (chaos), with BLOSUM62-based TCRdist applied between CDR3 peptides within each V-J. Welch's t-statistics and random forest reduced around 520 V-J features to about 13, which were used in a naive Bayes classifier (R e1071). TCRdb handled the public reads itself, with Q25 trimming in fastp and clone calling in MiXCR, and kept productive beta chains. Rows are unified per CDR3 protein, each entry keeping the most common DNA and genes. None of the V and J calls come from the authors' own analysis; TCRdb made them. The sample has about 380,000 distinct CDR3 sequences on record, roughly 20% of them singletons. The ten most abundant clones make up over 35% of the sample.

The study at large found these results: A 13 V-J signature model separated ophthalmopathy from stable hyperthyroidism, with nearly 90% sensitivity and roughly 82% specificity in cross-validation and 80%/75% in testing. No statistical method was used to set the sample size in advance, and investigators knew the group allocation. Most expanded thyroid clonotypes (frequency above 0.001) were also detected in blood, suggesting blood repertoires may reflect thyroid immune responses. During validation, the model predicted progression to ophthalmopathy a median of around 7 months ahead of onset, with just under 71% sensitivity and roughly 72% specificity.

The rearranged chain carries TRBV7-8 and TRBJ2-1; TRBD2 is a possible D gene, resting on 7 matching bases. Source material: blood. The sequence was collected from a man aged 18 to 30 with Graves' ophthalmopathy. The CDR3 reads as follows: CASSAGKGGALFSSYNEQFF. The bases are TGTGCCAGCAGCGCCGGGAAGGGGGGGGCCCTTTTTAGCTCCTACAATGAGCAGTTCTTC.